The sequence of this TCR beta chain was determined in a study of CD8 T cells in Susac syndrome. Trimming removed 5 bases at V and 0 bases at J, with 13 bases between. The CDR3 is 15 amino acids. Germline CDR1 and CDR2: SGHTA and FQGNSA. Sequencing of TCR beta was performed on blood CD8+ T cells and on blood CD4+ T cells. The authors negatively isolated CD8+ and CD4+ T cells and FACS-enriched TEMRA cells. Random hexamers served to reverse transcribe roughly 0.45 to 1 ug RNA. Amplification of TCR beta CDR3 used immunoSEQ multiplex PCR across 54 Vbeta and 13 Jbeta. TCRdb re-analysed the immunoSEQ multiplex PCR reads in MiXCR, keeping a single row per CDR3 protein. Counted here are some 120,000 distinct CDR3 sequences, more than 90% occurring once; the ten biggest clones make up over 0.07%.

The chain combines TRBV7-2 with TRBJ1-1; D ambiguous. The sequencing input was CD4+ T cells from PBMCs. This clonotype originated in a human donor in good health. CDR3 DNA sequence: TGTGCCAGCAGCCCCAATTCGGCGATGAACACTGAAGCTTTCTTT. Amino acids: CASSPNSAMNTEAFF.